Listed here are 27 T cell receptor beta chains from one sample, sequenced in a study of radiation and T cells in renal cell carcinoma. Specified time point: blood 4 weeks post-SBRT, at nephrectomy. Treatment indicated: 15 Gy SBRT to primary tumor, nephrectomy 4 weeks later. Produced via immunoSEQ multiplex PCR; TCRdb's table is partial and in-frame only. The repertoire includes approximately 85,000 clones, 80% to 90% of them detected once, and around 6% sits in the top ten. The sample consisted of blood, taken from a patient whose treatment included radiotherapy and nephrectomy. The source is a woman aged 70-85 years with renal cell carcinoma.

This rearrangement joins TRBV5-1 to TRBJ1-2; 8 bases are a match to TRBD1. Germline-derived CDR1 and CDR2 are SGHRS and YFSETQ. This CDR3 is 14 amino acids long. The J segment lost 6 bases and the V segment lost 4 bases, leaving 8 bases of the junction unmatched. This CDR3 reads CASSLLQGVDGYTF. CDR3 coding DNA: TGCGCCAGCAGCCTTTTACAGGGGGTAGATGGCTACACCTTC.

The gene calls are TRBV7-9 and TRBJ1-2, with D tentatively TRBD1 (6 bases). Germline CDR1 SEHNR, CDR2 FQNEAQ (reference sequence). The CDR3 length is 15 residues. The V gene lost 1 base and the J gene lost 3 bases, with 12 bases spanning the gap. CDR3 sequence: CASSLGQGIDYGYTF. CDR3 bases: TGTGCCAGCAGCTTAGGGCAGGGGATTGACTATGGCTACACCTTC.

The chain has TRBV6-5 and TRBJ1-2; possibly TRBD1 for D (6 bases). The CDR3 consists of 13 residues. V shed 6 bases and J shed 6 bases, with 14 bases lying between them. The germline CDR1 and CDR2 sequences are MNHEY and SVGAGI. CDR3 nucleotide sequence: TGTGCCAGCAGCCAGGGGAAGAACCATGGCTACACCTTC. Amino acids: CASSQGKNHGYTF.

Details on this clone: One end of the junction is discordant with germline, which a read error may explain. V is TRBV6-6 and J is TRBJ2-7, with 8 positions matching TRBD1. Germline CDR1 reads MNHNY; CDR2 reads SVGAGI (reference sequence). This CDR3 contains 15 residues. The CDR3 here is CASRYYRGSSYEQYF. CDR3 in DNA: TGTGCCAGCAGGTACTACAGGGGGTCTTCCTACGAGCAGTACTTC.

This chain connects TRBV2 to TRBJ1-4; D not resolved. The CDR3 loop spans 13 amino acids. CDR1 and CDR2 (germline): SNHLY, FYNNEI. The germline V and J ends were trimmed by 8 bases and 7 bases, with 14 bases remaining between them. The CDR3 DNA is TGTGCCAGCTCTGCGGGCCATCGTGAAAAACTGTTTTTT. Translation: CASSAGHREKLFF.

The V and J genes are TRBV2 and TRBJ2-3; D is possibly TRBD2 (5 bases). The germline V gene has CDR1 SNHLY and CDR2 FYNNEI. Trimming took off 8 bases at V and 5 bases at J, with 23 bases between the two ends. CDR3 length: 16 amino acids. The CDR3 region has the DNA TGTGCCAGCTCCCTAGGGCGGGTGGACGGTGGAGATACGCAGTATTTT. This gives the protein CASSLGRVDGGDTQYF.

The chain's CDR3 is CASSTDRGAGELFF. The CDR3 DNA follows: TGTGCCAGCAGTACGGACAGGGGCGCCGGGGAGCTGTTTTTT. The J gene is TRBJ2-2, the V gene TRBV2; 9 bases align to TRBD1. Germline CDR1 is SNHLY and CDR2 is FYNNEI. This CDR3 contains 14 residues. The junction had 4 bases not matched to a gene; V was cut back by 5 bases and J by 6 bases.

V and J are TRBV7-8 and TRBJ2-1; 8 nucleotides line up with TRBD1. CDR1 and CDR2 from the germline V gene are SGHVS and FQNEAQ. V shed 4 bases and J 9 bases; nucleotides not matched to a gene: 5. The CDR3 totals 13 residues. CDR3 region: CASSSLTGGEQFF. For the CDR3, the DNA is TGTGCCAGCAGCTCGCTAACAGGGGGTGAGCAGTTCTTC.

The genes are TRBV10-3 and TRBJ2-2, with 14 nucleotides matching TRBD2. CDR3 size: 19 residues. The germline V gene encodes CDR1 ENHRY and CDR2 SYGVKD. Unmatched junction bases numbered 15, after V lost 7 bases and J lost 5 bases. CDR3 loop: CAIKIGTSGGPSGTGELFF. DNA for the CDR3: TGTGCCATCAAAATTGGGACTAGCGGGGGCCCCTCGGGTACCGGGGAGCTGTTTTTT.

This chain links TRBV5-5 with TRBJ1-4, with 10 bases identical to TRBD1. The ends lost 0 bases at V and 8 bases at J; junction bases unmatched: 4. The germline V gene encodes CDR1 SGHKS and CDR2 YYEKEE (reference sequence). This CDR3 contains 15 residues. The CDR3 DNA follows: TGTGCCAGCAGCTTGGAGGGACAGGGGCACGAAAAACTGTTTTTT. Its protein product is CASSLEGQGHEKLFF.

This clone occurred once. The V gene is TRBV30, the J gene TRBJ2-1; D might be TRBD1 or TRBD2, each matching 5 bases. The germline V gene encodes CDR1 GTSNPN and CDR2 SVGIG (reference sequence). This CDR3 is 16 amino acids long. V gave up 0 bases and J gave up 3 bases, with 15 bases separating them. This CDR3 is CAWSVTRSGRYNEQFF. CDR3 nucleotide sequence: TGTGCCTGGAGTGTAACTCGCTCGGGACGCTACAATGAGCAGTTCTTC.

The CDR3 DNA reads as TGTGCCAGCAGCCTACCGGCTAGCGGGATAAGGGCAGATACGCAGTATTTT. Protein sequence: CASSLPASGIRADTQYF. This chain links TRBV5-4 with TRBJ2-3, with 9 bases aligning to TRBD2. CDR1 and CDR2 (germline): SGHNT, YYREEE (reference sequence). J was trimmed by 4 bases and V by 4 bases; bases with no gene match: 13. There are 17 residues in the CDR3.

The gene calls are TRBV5-1 and TRBJ2-3; 14 nucleotides match TRBD2. CDR1 SGHRS and CDR2 YFSETQ come from the germline V gene. The CDR3 loop spans 16 amino acids. The V segment lost 0 bases and the J segment 4 bases; nucleotides outside the gene matches: 1. The CDR3 DNA follows: TGCGCCAGCAGCTTGGAGACTAGCGGGGGGGCAGATACGCAGTATTTT. Encoded protein: CASSLETSGGADTQYF.

This rearrangement joins TRBV7-2 to TRBJ2-3, with a tentative D call TRBD1 (6 bases). CDR1 is SGHTA and CDR2 is FQGNSA in the germline V gene. The V and J ends lost 1 base and 2 bases respectively, with 7 bases between them. The CDR3 is made up of 14 amino acids. CDR3 sequence: CASSLGQATDTQYF. The CDR3 nucleotides are TGTGCCAGCAGCTTAGGACAGGCCACAGATACGCAGTATTTT.

The chain couples TRBV19 to TRBJ1-4; TRBD1 matches 7 bases. Germline V gene sequence: CDR1 LNHDA, CDR2 SQIVND (reference sequence). This CDR3 comprises 13 residues. With V trimmed by 6 bases and J by 6 bases, 4 bases remained unmatched. CDR3 sequence (DNA): TGTGCCAGTAGAAGGGGGCGCGATGAAAAACTGTTTTTT. Amino acid sequence: CASRRGRDEKLFF.

This chain links TRBV5-4 with TRBJ1-1; 7 bases map to TRBD1. V dropped 3 bases and J dropped 3; count of bases not matched to a gene: 8. CDR1 is SGHNT, CDR2 YYREEE, per germline (reference sequence). This CDR3 has 15 amino acids. The CDR3 bases are TGTGCCAGCAGCTCCTCACAGGGGCGGGACACTGAAGCTTTCTTT. Translated, it gives CASSSSQGRDTEAFF.

The V and J genes are TRBV5-4 and TRBJ2-2, with D possibly matching TRBD2 (7 bases). V was clipped by 4 bases and J by 5 bases, with 12 bases between them. Germline values: CDR1 SGHNT, CDR2 YYREEE (reference sequence). The CDR3 extends over 14 amino acids. The CDR3 sequence: CASSRGASTGELFF. DNA of the CDR3: TGTGCCAGCAGCCGGGGGGCTAGTACCGGGGAGCTGTTTTTT.

J is TRBJ2-5 and V is TRBV19; 9 nucleotides line up with TRBD1. The junction had 6 bases not matched to a gene; V was cut back by 6 bases and J by 4 bases. From germline, CDR1 is LNHDA and CDR2 SQIVND (reference sequence). The CDR3 totals 14 residues. The DNA for the CDR3 is TGTGCCAGTAGGCCGACAGGGGGGGGAGAGACCCAGTACTTC. This translates into CASRPTGGGETQYF.

The chain combines TRBV4-1 with TRBJ2-7, with 8 bases identical to TRBD1. Germline V gene sequence: CDR1 MGHRA, CDR2 YSYEKL. The CDR3 runs to 15 residues. V was pared by 4 bases and J by 5 bases, with 10 bases of the junction left unmatched. The CDR3 loop is CASSLKAPGGDEQYF. The CDR3 region has the DNA TGCGCCAGCAGCCTTAAGGCCCCAGGGGGCGACGAGCAGTACTTC.

The chain joins TRBV7-2 to TRBJ2-1; 7 bases line up with TRBD1. Germline V gene data show CDR1 as SGHTA and CDR2 as FQGNSA. CDR3 size: 12 residues. J gave up 7 bases and V 5 bases, and 2 bases lay outside the gene matches. The CDR3 DNA reads as TGTGCCAGCAGCCTACAGGGGAATGAGCAGTTCTTC. Amino acid sequence: CASSLQGNEQFF.

The V and J genes are TRBV13 and TRBJ1-2; D perhaps matches TRBD1 (6 bases). V lost 2 bases to trimming and J lost 4 bases, with 11 bases between them. In germline, CDR1 is PRHDT, CDR2 FYEKMQ (reference sequence). The CDR3 has 14 residues. As DNA, the CDR3 is TGTGCCAGCAGCTTACTCAGGGGCGCCTATGGCTACACCTTC. Residues: CASSLLRGAYGYTF.

This chain links TRBV30 with TRBJ2-7; the match to TRBD1 covers 7 bases. The CDR3 totals 12 residues. Losses at the gene ends were 3 bases for V and 3 bases for J; bases not matched to a gene: 2. The germline CDR1 and CDR2 sequences are GTSNPN and SVGIG (reference sequence). CDR3 bases: TGTGCCTGGAGGACAGGGTTCTACGAGCAGTACTTC. Its translation is CAWRTGFYEQYF. The whole variable domain, remainder taken from reference TRBV30 and TRBJ2-7, is SQTIHQWPATLVQPVGSPLSLECTVEGTSNPNLYWYRQAAGRGLQLLFYSVGIGQISSEVPQNLSASRPQDRQFILSSKKLLLSDSGFYLCAWRTGFYEQYFGPGTRLTVT.

CDR3 in DNA: TGCAGCGTCGGGACAGGGGGGACCGGCACTGAAGCTTTCTTT. Amino acids: CSVGTGGTGTEAFF. The rearrangement joins TRBV29-1 to TRBJ1-1; 11 bases match TRBD1. Germline trimming cut 6 bases from V and 4 bases from J; bases unmatched to any gene: 7. The CDR3 is 14 residues long. Germline CDR1 reads SQVTM; CDR2 reads ANQGSEA.

The chain recombines TRBV5-1 with TRBJ1-5; D uncertain. The germline V gene has CDR1 SGHRS and CDR2 YFSETQ. Trimming shortened V by 5 bases and J by 1 base, and 13 bases separated the two germline ends. The CDR3 extends over 15 amino acids. CDR3 protein: CASRVSSVSNQPQHF. In nucleotides, the CDR3 is TGCGCCAGCAGGGTTTCGAGTGTGAGCAATCAGCCCCAGCATTTT.

The rearrangement links TRBV4-2 to TRBJ2-5; the match to TRBD2 covers 7 bases. Per the germline V gene, CDR1 is LGHNA and CDR2 is YNFKEQ. The length of the CDR3 is 18 residues. Trimming took 1 base from V and 1 from J; bases not matched to a gene: 12. Here the CDR3 DNA reads TGTGCCAGCAGCCAAGGGACCAGACTAGCATCACTCCAAGAGACCCAGTACTTC. This codes for CASSQGTRLASLQETQYF.

The chain combines TRBV7-2 with TRBJ2-3; D uncertain. Germline CDR1 SGHTA, CDR2 FQGNSA. CDR3 length: 13 amino acids. The ends were cut back, 2 bases at V and 7 bases at J, with 10 bases in the middle. Here the CDR3 reads CASSLHATNTQYF. As DNA, the CDR3 is TGTGCCAGCAGCTTACATGCAACAAATACGCAGTATTTT.

The chain links TRBV10-3 to TRBJ1-3; a weak D match, TRBD1 (5 bases). The V end lost 11 bases, the J end lost 0 bases, and 17 bases lay between the germline ends. In germline, CDR1 is ENHRY, CDR2 SYGVKD. The CDR3 length is 15 residues. The CDR3 loop reads CASTRDADSGNTIYF. CDR3 nucleotides: TGTGCCTCGACCCGGGACGCCGACTCTGGAAACACCATATATTTT.